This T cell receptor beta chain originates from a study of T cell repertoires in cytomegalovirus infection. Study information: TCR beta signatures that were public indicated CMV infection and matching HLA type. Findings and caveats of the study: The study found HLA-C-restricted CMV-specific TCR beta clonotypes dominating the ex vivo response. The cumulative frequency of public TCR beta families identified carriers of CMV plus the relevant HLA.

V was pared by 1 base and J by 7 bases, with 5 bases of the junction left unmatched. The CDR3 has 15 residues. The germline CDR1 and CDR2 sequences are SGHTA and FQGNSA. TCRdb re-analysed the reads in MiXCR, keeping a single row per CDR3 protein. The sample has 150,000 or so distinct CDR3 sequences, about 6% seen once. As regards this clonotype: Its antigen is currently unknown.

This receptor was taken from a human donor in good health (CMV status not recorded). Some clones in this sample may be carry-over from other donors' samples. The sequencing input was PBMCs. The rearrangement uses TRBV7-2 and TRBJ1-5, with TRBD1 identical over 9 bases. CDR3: CASSLVQGAGQPQHF. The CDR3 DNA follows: TGTGCCAGCAGCTTAGTACAGGGGGCTGGACAGCCCCAGCATTTT.